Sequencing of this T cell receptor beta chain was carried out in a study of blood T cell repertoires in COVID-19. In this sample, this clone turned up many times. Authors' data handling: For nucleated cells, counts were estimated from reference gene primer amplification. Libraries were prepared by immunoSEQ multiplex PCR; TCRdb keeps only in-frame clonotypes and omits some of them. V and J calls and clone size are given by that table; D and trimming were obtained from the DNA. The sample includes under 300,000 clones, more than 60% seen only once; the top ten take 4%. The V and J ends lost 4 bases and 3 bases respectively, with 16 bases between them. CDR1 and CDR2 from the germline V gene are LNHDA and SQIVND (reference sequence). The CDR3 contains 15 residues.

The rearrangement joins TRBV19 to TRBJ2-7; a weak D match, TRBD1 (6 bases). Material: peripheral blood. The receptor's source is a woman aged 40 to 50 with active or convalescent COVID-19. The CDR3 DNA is TGTGCCAGTAGTACCTCCTGGGACACCCTCTACGAGCAGTACTTC. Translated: CASSTSWDTLYEQYF.